This TCR beta chain was retrieved from a study of T cell responses to AZD1222 COVID-19 vaccine. Findings of the study overall: Spike-specific TCR breadth and depth went up after people got two AZD1222 doses.

A word on this clone: The antigen is not known.

In germline, CDR1 is MNHEY, CDR2 SVGAGI. This CDR3 region has 15 residues. V was cut by 6 bases and J by 1 base, with 13 bases left in between. The protocol was immunoSEQ multiplex PCR, while the TCRdb copy is restricted to in-frame clones and leaves out a portion. Seen here are approximately 99,000 clones, about 82% observed once, and the top ten hold approximately 3.3%. The rearrangement uses TRBV6-5 and TRBJ2-1; TRBD1 might be the D (6 bases). The material was peripheral blood, obtained on day 0 of AZD1222 vaccination. The sequence derives from an adult in good health. The CDR3 nucleotides read TGTGCCAGCAGGCTACAGGGACCATCCTACAATGAGCAGTTCTTC. Its translation is CASRLQGPSYNEQFF.